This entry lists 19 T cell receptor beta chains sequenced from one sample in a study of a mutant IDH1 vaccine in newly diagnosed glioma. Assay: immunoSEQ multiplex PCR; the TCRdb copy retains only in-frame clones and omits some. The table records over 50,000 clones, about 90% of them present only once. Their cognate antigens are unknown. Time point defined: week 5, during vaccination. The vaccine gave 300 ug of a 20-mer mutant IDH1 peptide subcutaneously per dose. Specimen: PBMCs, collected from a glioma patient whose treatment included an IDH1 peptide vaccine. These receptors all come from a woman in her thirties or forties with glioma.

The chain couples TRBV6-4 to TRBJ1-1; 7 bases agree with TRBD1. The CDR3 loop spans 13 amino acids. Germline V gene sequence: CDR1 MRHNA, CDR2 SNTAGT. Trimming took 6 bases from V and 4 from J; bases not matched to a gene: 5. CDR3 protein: CASRDREGTEAFF. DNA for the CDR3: TGTGCCAGCAGAGACAGGGAGGGCACTGAAGCTTTCTTT.

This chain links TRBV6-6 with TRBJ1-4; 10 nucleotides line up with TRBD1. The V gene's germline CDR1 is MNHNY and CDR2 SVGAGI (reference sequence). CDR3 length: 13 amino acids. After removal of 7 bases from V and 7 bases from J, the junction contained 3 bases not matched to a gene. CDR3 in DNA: TGTGCCAGCACCAGGACAGGGGGTGAAAAACTGTTTTTT. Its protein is CASTRTGGEKLFF.

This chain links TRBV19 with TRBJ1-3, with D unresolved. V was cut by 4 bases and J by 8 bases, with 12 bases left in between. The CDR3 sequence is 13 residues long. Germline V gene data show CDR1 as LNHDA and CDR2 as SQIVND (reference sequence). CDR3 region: CASSNRESDTIYF. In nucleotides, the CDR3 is TGTGCCAGTAGTAACCGGGAATCGGACACCATATATTTT. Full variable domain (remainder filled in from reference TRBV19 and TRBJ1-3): DGGITQSPKYLFRKEGQNVTLSCEQNLNHDAMYWYRQDPGQGLRLIYYSQIVNDFQKGDIAEGYSVSREKKESFPLTVTSAQKNPTAFYLCASSNRESDTIYFGEGSWLTVV.

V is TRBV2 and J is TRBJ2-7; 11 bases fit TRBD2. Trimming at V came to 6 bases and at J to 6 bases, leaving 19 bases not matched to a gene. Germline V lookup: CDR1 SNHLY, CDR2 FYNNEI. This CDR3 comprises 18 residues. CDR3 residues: CASSQTVAGGPRRLEQYF. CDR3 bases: TGTGCCAGCAGCCAGACCGTAGCGGGAGGGCCTAGGCGGCTCGAGCAGTACTTC.

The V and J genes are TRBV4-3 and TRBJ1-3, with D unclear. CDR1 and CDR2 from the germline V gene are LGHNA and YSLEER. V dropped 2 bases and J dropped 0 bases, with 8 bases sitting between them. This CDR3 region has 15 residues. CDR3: CASSQYGFSGNTIYF. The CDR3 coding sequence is TGCGCCAGCAGCCAATACGGTTTCTCTGGAAACACCATATATTTT.

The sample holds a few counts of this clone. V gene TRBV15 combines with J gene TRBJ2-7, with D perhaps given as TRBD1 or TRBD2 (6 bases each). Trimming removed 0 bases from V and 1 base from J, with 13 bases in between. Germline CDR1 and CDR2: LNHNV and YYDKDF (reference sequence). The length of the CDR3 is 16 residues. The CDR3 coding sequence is TGTGCCACCAGCAGAGATAGGGGGACTCAGTCCTACGAGCAGTACTTC. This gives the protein CATSRDRGTQSYEQYF.

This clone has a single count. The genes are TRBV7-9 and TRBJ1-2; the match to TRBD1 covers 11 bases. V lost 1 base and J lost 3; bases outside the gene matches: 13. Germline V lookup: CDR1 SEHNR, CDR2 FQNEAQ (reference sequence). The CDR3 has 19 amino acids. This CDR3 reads CASSLEYSDRGLKDYGYTF. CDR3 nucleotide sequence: TGTGCCAGCAGCTTAGAATACTCGGACAGGGGGCTAAAGGACTATGGCTACACCTTC.

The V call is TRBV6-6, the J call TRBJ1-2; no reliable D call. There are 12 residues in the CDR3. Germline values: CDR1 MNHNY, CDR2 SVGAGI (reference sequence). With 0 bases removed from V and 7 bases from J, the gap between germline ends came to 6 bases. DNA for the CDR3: TGTGCCAGCAGTTACTCGCAAGGTGGCTACACCTTC. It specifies CASSYSQGGYTF.

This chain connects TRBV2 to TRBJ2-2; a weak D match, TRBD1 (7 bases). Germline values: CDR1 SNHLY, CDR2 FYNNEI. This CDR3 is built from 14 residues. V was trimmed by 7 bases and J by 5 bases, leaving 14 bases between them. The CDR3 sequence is CASKEQGGTGELFF. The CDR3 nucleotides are TGTGCCAGCAAAGAGCAGGGGGGAACCGGGGAGCTGTTTTTT. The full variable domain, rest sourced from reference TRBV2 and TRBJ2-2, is EPEVTQTPSHQVTQMGQEVILRCVPISNHLYFYWYRQILGQKVEFLVSFYNNEISEKSEIFDDQFSVERPDGSNFTLKIRSTKLEDSAMYFCASKEQGGTGELFFGEGSRLTVL.

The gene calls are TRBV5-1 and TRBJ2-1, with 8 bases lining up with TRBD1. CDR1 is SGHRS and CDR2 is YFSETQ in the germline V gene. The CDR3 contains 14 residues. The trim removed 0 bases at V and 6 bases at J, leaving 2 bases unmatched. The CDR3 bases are TGCGCCAGCAGCTTGGAGGACAGGGTCAATGAGCAGTTCTTC. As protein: CASSLEDRVNEQFF.

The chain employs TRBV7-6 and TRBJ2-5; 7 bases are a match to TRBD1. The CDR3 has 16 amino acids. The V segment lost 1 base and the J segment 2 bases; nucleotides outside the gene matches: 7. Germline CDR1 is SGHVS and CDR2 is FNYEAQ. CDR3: CASSLVGTARQETQYF. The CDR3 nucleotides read TGTGCCAGCAGCTTAGTTGGGACAGCTAGACAAGAGACCCAGTACTTC.

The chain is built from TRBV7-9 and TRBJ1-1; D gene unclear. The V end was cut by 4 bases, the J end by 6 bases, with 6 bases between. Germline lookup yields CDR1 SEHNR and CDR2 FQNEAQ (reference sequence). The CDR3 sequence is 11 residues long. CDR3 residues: CASSSIPEAFF. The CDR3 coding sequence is TGTGCCAGCAGCTCCATCCCTGAAGCTTTCTTT.

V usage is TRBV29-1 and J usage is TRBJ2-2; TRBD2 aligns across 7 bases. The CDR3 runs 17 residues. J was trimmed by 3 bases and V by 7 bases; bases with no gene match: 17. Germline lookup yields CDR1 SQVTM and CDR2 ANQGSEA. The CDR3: CSAEGFSWGRDTGELFF. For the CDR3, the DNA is TGCAGCGCCGAGGGGTTTTCGTGGGGGAGGGACACCGGGGAGCTGTTTTTT.

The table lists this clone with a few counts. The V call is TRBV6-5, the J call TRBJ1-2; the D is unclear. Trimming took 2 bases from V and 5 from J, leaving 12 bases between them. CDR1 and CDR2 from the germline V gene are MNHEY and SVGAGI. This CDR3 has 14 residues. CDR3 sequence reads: CASSYDRVGYGYTF. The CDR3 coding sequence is TGTGCCAGCAGTTACGATAGGGTGGGGTATGGCTACACCTTC.

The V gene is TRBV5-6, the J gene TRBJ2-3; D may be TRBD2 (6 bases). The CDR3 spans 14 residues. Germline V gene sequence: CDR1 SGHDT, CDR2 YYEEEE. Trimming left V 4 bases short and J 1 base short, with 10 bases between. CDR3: CASSRASGTDTQYF. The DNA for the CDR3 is TGTGCCAGCAGCCGGGCTAGCGGCACAGATACGCAGTATTTT. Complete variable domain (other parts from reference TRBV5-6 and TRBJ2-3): DAGVTQSPTHLIKTRGQQVTLRCSPKSGHDTVSWYQQALGQGPQFIFQYYEEEERQRGNFPDRFSGHQFPNYSSELNVNALLLGDSALYLCASSRASGTDTQYFGPGTRLTVL.

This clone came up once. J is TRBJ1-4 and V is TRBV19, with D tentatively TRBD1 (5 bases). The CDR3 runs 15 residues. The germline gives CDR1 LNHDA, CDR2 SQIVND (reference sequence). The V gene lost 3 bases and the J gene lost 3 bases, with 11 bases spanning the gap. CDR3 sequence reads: CASSIGTVSNEKLFF. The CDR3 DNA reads TGTGCCAGTAGTATTGGGACGGTGTCTAATGAAAAACTGTTTTTT.

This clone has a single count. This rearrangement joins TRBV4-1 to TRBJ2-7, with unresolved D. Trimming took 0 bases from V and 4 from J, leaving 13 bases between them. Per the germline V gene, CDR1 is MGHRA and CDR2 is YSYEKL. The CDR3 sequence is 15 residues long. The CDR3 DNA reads TGCGCCAGCAGCCAAGATCTTTTTGGGCTGTACGAGCAGTACTTC. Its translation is CASSQDLFGLYEQYF.

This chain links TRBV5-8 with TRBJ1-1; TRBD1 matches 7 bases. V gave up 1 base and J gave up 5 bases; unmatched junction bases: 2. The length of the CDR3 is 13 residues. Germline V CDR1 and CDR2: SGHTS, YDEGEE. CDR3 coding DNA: TGTGCCAGCAGCTTGAACAGGGGAACTGAAGCTTTCTTT. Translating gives CASSLNRGTEAFF.

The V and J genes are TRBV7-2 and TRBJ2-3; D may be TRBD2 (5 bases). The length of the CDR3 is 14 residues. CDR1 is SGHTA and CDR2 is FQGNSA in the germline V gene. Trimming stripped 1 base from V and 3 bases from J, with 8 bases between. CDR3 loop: CASSLGRGTDTQYF. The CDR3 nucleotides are TGTGCCAGCAGCTTAGGCCGGGGAACAGATACGCAGTATTTT.